Presented here are 12 T cell receptor beta chains from one specimen sequenced in a study of identical twins. TCRdb re-analysed the 5' RACE reads in MiXCR, keeping a single row per CDR3 protein. This sample carries a few hundred thousand distinct CDR3 sequences, 8.5% to 10% of them seen once, and the ten largest clones take around 8.6%. Sequencing input: naive T cells sorted from blood. Receptors were obtained from a woman between 45 and 60 years old in good health.

In this sample, this clonotype turned up a few times. The chain links TRBV4-1 to TRBJ2-1, with D possibly matching TRBD2 (6 bases). The V gene's germline CDR1 is MGHRA and CDR2 YSYEKL. The CDR3 spans 15 residues. The germline V and J ends were trimmed by 0 bases and 10 bases, with 16 bases remaining between them. In DNA form, the CDR3 reads TGCGCCAGCAGCCAAGACGCACTAGCCCCTATAGAGCAGTTCTTC. Amino acids: CASSQDALAPIEQFF.

V gene TRBV19 combines with J gene TRBJ2-4; 8 bases map to TRBD1. V lost 0 bases to trimming and J lost 5 bases; unmatched junction nucleotides: 6. The CDR3 runs 16 residues. Germline V lookup: CDR1 LNHDA, CDR2 SQIVND (reference sequence). The CDR3: CASSIDTGTGQNIQYF. The DNA for the CDR3 is TGTGCCAGTAGTATAGATACCGGGACAGGACAAAACATTCAGTACTTC.

The genes are TRBV20-1 and TRBJ2-3; TRBD2 might be the D (5 bases). Germline CDR1 and CDR2: DFQATT and SNEGSKA (reference sequence). This CDR3 comprises 14 residues. V lost 3 bases and J lost 4, with 14 bases in between. CDR3: CSARTTRLPDTQYF. CDR3 DNA: TGCAGTGCTAGGACTACTAGACTGCCAGATACGCAGTATTTT.

This clonotype occurred a few times. The chain combines TRBV7-2 with TRBJ2-7; maybe TRBD2 (6 bases). V was trimmed by 5 bases and J by 3 bases, leaving 20 bases between them. Per germline, CDR1 SGHTA and CDR2 FQGNSA. This CDR3 has 16 residues. The CDR3 sequence is CASSEGPGENGYEQYV. The CDR3 DNA sequence: TGTGCCAGCAGCGAAGGACCGGGGGAGAATGGCTACGAGCAGTACGTC.

This clonotype has more than one count but fewer than ten. The chain couples TRBV29-1 to TRBJ1-1; tentative D call: TRBD1 (5 bases). Per the germline V gene, CDR1 is SQVTM and CDR2 is ANQGSEA. V was shortened by 8 bases and J by 5 bases, with 18 bases between the two germline ends. The CDR3 is made up of 13 amino acids. The CDR3: CSPERGDGTEAFF. DNA for the CDR3: TGCAGCCCCGAGAGGGGCGATGGGACTGAAGCTTTCTTT. Drawing the rest from reference TRBV29-1 and TRBJ1-1, the complete variable domain is SAVISQKPSRDICQRGTSLTIQCQVDSQVTMMFWYRQQPGQSLTLIATANQGSEATYESGFVIDKFPISRPNLTFSTLTVSNMSPEDSSIYLCSPERGDGTEAFFGQGTRLTVV.

In its sample, this clonotype was seen many times. The CDR3 bases are TGTGCCAGCAGCGAGGGAGGCTACGAGCAGTACTTC. It yields the protein CASSEGGYEQYF. This sequence joins TRBV25-1 and TRBJ2-7; D possibly corresponds to TRBD2 (6 bases). CDR1 and CDR2 (germline): MGHDK, SYGVNS. Trimming removed 6 bases at V and 3 bases at J, with 9 bases between. The CDR3 has 12 residues.

The chain has TRBV13 and TRBJ2-7; perhaps TRBD1 as D (6 bases). The CDR3 consists of 14 residues. Trimming shortened V by 3 bases and J by 5 bases, and 14 bases separated the two germline ends. Looked up from germline, CDR1 is PRHDT and CDR2 is FYEKMQ (reference sequence). The CDR3 protein is CASSFGDTGDEQYF. The CDR3, as DNA: TGTGCCAGCAGCTTCGGGGACACCGGAGACGAGCAGTACTTC.

The chain couples TRBV20-1 to TRBJ2-7; 9 bases line up with TRBD1. With 6 bases clipped from V and 2 bases from J, the junction kept 5 bases outside the gene matches. This CDR3 region has 13 residues. Germline lookup yields CDR1 DFQATT and CDR2 SNEGSKA (reference sequence). CDR3 loop: CSAQDRGTYEQYF. In DNA, the CDR3 is TGCAGTGCCCAAGACAGGGGGACCTACGAGCAGTACTTC.

This clonotype was seen only a few times. The V call is TRBV20-1, the J call TRBJ1-2; D is unresolved. CDR3 length: 11 amino acids. Germline CDR1 DFQATT, CDR2 SNEGSKA (reference sequence). With 1 base removed from V and 8 bases from J, the gap between germline ends came to 8 bases. Written as DNA, the CDR3 is TGCAGTGCTAGAGTTATGGTGGGCTACACCTTC. Translating it yields CSARVMVGYTF.

In this sample, this clonotype turned up once. The chain is built from TRBV11-2 and TRBJ2-7; no definite D call. The CDR3 is made up of 15 amino acids. V was pared by 5 bases and J by 1 base, with 15 bases between. Per the germline V gene, CDR1 is SGHAT and CDR2 is FQNNGV. The CDR3 spells CASSPEISVSYEQYF. In DNA, the CDR3 is TGTGCCAGCAGCCCGGAAATAAGCGTGTCCTACGAGCAGTACTTC.

A few counts support this clonotype. The rearrangement links TRBV19 to TRBJ2-2, with no clear D. The V end was cut by 11 bases, the J end by 8 bases, with 15 bases between. CDR3 length equals 12 residues. Germline CDR1 is LNHDA and CDR2 is SQIVND (reference sequence). This chain's CDR3 is CADLLKGGELFF. The CDR3 DNA reads as TGTGCCGACCTCCTAAAAGGGGGGGAGCTGTTTTTT.

This clonotype was seen a handful of times. The genes are TRBV12-3 or TRBV12-4 and TRBJ2-1; 11 bases line up with TRBD2. The V segment lost 5 bases and the J segment 15 bases; nucleotides outside the gene matches: 12. The CDR3 loop spans 14 amino acids. The CDR3 loop reads CASSPRLAGGRAFF. The CDR3, as DNA: TGTGCCAGCAGTCCAAGATTAGCGGGAGGGCGTGCGTTCTTC.